This is a list of T cell receptor beta chains from one sample in a study of beta chain features in type 1 diabetes. The method was immunoSEQ multiplex PCR; TCRdb's version includes in-frame clones alone and lacks a portion of them. The top ten clones hold under 0.05% of a sample with roughly 380,000 clones, about 19% of them seen once. The sample consisted of naive CD4+ T cells from blood. Every receptor here comes from a woman under 30 in good health. Both conserved end residues are part of each CDR3. Fields, in order: V gene, D gene, clone size, J gene, CDR3 protein, CDR3 DNA. The D gene is left open where the match is weak. Clone size is given for some rows only: seen once, a few or many times, or a class if the clone is expanded.

TRBV29-1	TRBD2	NA	TRBJ2-7	CSVGTAGGAYEQYF	TGCAGCGTGGGGACGGCGGGAGGGGCCTACGAGCAGTACTTC
TRBV30	TRBD1	few	TRBJ1-2	CAWSGDSSYGYTF	TGTGCCTGGAGTGGGGACAGCTCCTATGGCTACACCTTC
TRBV18	TRBD2	NA	TRBJ2-1	CASSPAGGHNEQFF	TGTGCCAGCTCACCAGCGGGAGGGCACAATGAGCAGTTCTTC
TRBV20-1	NA	NA	TRBJ2-1	CSASWGDEQFF	TGCAGTGCTAGTTGGGGGGATGAGCAGTTCTTC
TRBV29-1	NA	NA	TRBJ2-7	CSVTDSYTYEQYF	TGCAGCGTGACCGACAGCTATACCTACGAGCAGTACTTC
TRBV5-6	TRBD1	NA	TRBJ1-2	CASSPDRVGYTF	TGTGCCAGCAGCCCTGACAGGGTTGGCTACACCTTC
TRBV12-5	NA	NA	TRBJ2-7	CASGPEGRLGAYEQYF	TGTGCTAGTGGTCCTGAAGGTCGGTTGGGGGCATACGAGCAGTACTTC
TRBV5-1	NA	NA	TRBJ2-7	CASSFAQGSYEQYF	TGCGCCAGCAGCTTCGCACAGGGATCCTACGAGCAGTACTTC
TRBV18	NA	few	TRBJ2-7	CASSLPYRTGEQYF	TGTGCCAGCTCCCTCCCCTACAGGACCGGCGAGCAGTACTTC
TRBV9	TRBD1	NA	TRBJ2-1	CASTQSGTGGWNEQFF	TGTGCCAGCACTCAGTCAGGGACAGGGGGCTGGAATGAGCAGTTCTTC
TRBV29-1	TRBD2	NA	TRBJ2-1	CSAPIPLAGGRLSSYNEQFF	TGCAGCGCACCCATTCCTCTAGCGGGAGGACGACTTAGCTCCTACAATGAGCAGTTCTTC
TRBV30	NA	NA	TRBJ1-1	CAWSPTGNTEAFF	TGTGCCTGGAGTCCCACTGGGAACACTGAAGCTTTCTTT
TRBV1	NA	NA	TRBJ2-7	CTSSPTVFGLAGFYEQYF	TGCACCAGCAGCCCTACGGTCTTCGGACTAGCGGGCTTCTACGAGCAGTACTTC
TRBV29-1	NA	few	TRBJ1-1	CSVYAEGEITEAFF	TGCAGCGTTTATGCCGAGGGGGAAATCACTGAAGCTTTCTTT
TRBV30	TRBD2	NA	TRBJ2-3	CAWNPGLAASDTQYF	TGTGCCTGGAACCCGGGACTAGCGGCCTCTGATACGCAGTATTTT
TRBV20-1	NA	NA	TRBJ2-3	CSAVLADTQYF	TGCAGTGCCGTACTAGCAGATACGCAGTATTTT
TRBV10-3	NA	NA	TRBJ1-1	CASRLPGGTEAFF	TGTGCCAGTCGACTCCCGGGGGGCACTGAAGCTTTCTTT
TRBV29-1	NA	NA	TRBJ2-1	CSALDSSYNEQFF	TGCAGCGCCCTGGACAGCTCCTACAATGAGCAGTTCTTC
TRBV2	NA	NA	TRBJ2-1	CASSLASYNEQFF	TGTGCCAGCAGCCTAGCGTCCTACAATGAGCAGTTCTTC
TRBV4-1	TRBD2	NA	TRBJ2-7	CASSDAAGAGYEQYF	TGCGCCAGCAGCGACGCCGCGGGAGCGGGATACGAGCAGTACTTC
TRBV7-2	NA	few	TRBJ2-3	CASSPWTSTDTQYF	TGTGCCAGCAGCCCTTGGACTAGCACAGATACGCAGTATTTT
TRBV7-9	NA	few	TRBJ1-1	CASSLGGAQGTEAFF	TGTGCCAGCAGCTTGGGGGGGGCGCAGGGCACTGAAGCTTTCTTT